This T cell receptor beta chain was sequenced for a study of T cells after yellow fever vaccination. Study results and limitations: The presence of abundant clonotypes contaminating from the bulk population was possible in FACS-sorted repertoires. Booster samples showed a return of most primary-vaccination clones (under 97% CD4, approximately 88% CD8).

To note about this clonotype: Antigen unknown.

Template switching with 5'RACE generated the TCR cDNA and added a universal primer site and UMIs. TCRdb itself ran the 5' RACE reads through MiXCR, one entry per CDR3 protein. The sample carries some 220,000 distinct CDR3 sequences, 2.5% to 3.5% recorded once. Trimming cost V 2 bases and J 5 bases, with 15 bases left between them. CDR1 SQVTM and CDR2 ANQGSEA come from the germline V gene. CDR3 length: 14 residues. The material sequenced was CD4+ T cells sorted from PBMCs, taken 10 days after the yellow fever booster vaccination. This chain links TRBV29-1 with TRBJ1-2; unclear D gene. The TCR originated in a man younger than 30 who received the YFV17D yellow fever vaccine. The CDR3 spells CSVETAWAPYGYTF. The CDR3 DNA is TGCAGCGTTGAAACGGCGTGGGCCCCTTATGGCTACACCTTC.